The 18 T cell receptor beta chains presented below share a single source sample, sequenced in a study of shared clonotypes between healthy human individuals. TCRdb's table, derived via immunoSEQ multiplex PCR, lists solely in-frame clones and lacks some. Here the sample spans about half a million clones, 70% to 80% being singletons. Sequencing used PBMCs. These TCRs come from a woman aged 40 to 50 in good health. Some clones in this sample may be carry-over from other donors' samples.

The V call is TRBV2, the J call TRBJ2-2; D is unresolved. The germline V and J ends were trimmed by 8 bases and 0 bases, with 10 bases remaining between them. This CDR3 comprises 14 residues. From germline, CDR1 is SNHLY and CDR2 FYNNEI. CDR3 sequence: CASQTEANTGELFF. The CDR3 nucleotides read TGTGCCAGCCAAACGGAAGCGAACACCGGGGAGCTGTTTTTT.

As regards this clone: It differs at one base from a far larger clone, so likely a read error. The genes are TRBV6-1 and TRBJ1-2, with D possibly matching TRBD1 (6 bases). Trimming left V 8 bases short and J 4 bases short, with 20 bases between. The CDR3 spans 15 residues. CDR1 MNHNS and CDR2 SASEGT come from the germline V gene. The CDR3 protein is CASGGGGQSFYGYTF. The CDR3 bases are TGTGCCAGCGGTGGAGGAGGACAGTCTTTCTATGGCTACACCTTC.

This clone was found a few times. The J gene is TRBJ2-6, the V gene TRBV5-1; D call uncertain. V was clipped by 2 bases and J by 0 bases, with 6 bases between them. Germline values: CDR1 SGHRS, CDR2 YFSETQ. The CDR3 runs 15 residues. CDR3 sequence: CASSFLVSGANVLTF. In DNA form, the CDR3 reads TGCGCCAGCAGCTTCTTAGTCTCTGGGGCCAACGTCCTGACTTTC.

J is TRBJ2-7 and V is TRBV28, with 11 bases aligning to TRBD2. Trimming at V came to 6 bases and at J to 2 bases, leaving 3 bases not matched to a gene. Germline assignment: CDR1 MDHEN and CDR2 SYDVKM. There are 14 residues in the CDR3. This CDR3 reads CASRGLADAYEQYF. The CDR3 bases are TGTGCCAGCAGGGGACTAGCGGATGCCTACGAGCAGTACTTC.

The chain couples TRBV11-3 to TRBJ2-7; the D is unclear. V was trimmed by 5 bases and J by 0 bases, leaving 8 bases between them. CDR1 SGHNT and CDR2 YENEEA come from the germline V gene. The CDR3 length is 13 residues. CDR3 loop: CASSPPDSYEQYF. The CDR3 DNA follows: TGTGCCAGCAGCCCACCCGACTCCTACGAGCAGTACTTC.

CDR3 DNA sequence: TGCGCCAGCAGCTTAGAGCCGGGACAGAACCAATTTGGTGGCTACACCTTC. Amino acid sequence: CASSLEPGQNQFGGYTF. The J gene is TRBJ1-2, the V gene TRBV5-1; 7 bases are shared with TRBD1. The CDR3 extends over 17 amino acids. Germline V gene data show CDR1 as SGHRS and CDR2 as YFSETQ. J lost 7 bases, V lost 2 bases, and 17 bases had no gene match.

The V and J genes are TRBV6-6 and TRBJ2-3; D is unresolved. Looked up from germline, CDR1 is MNHNY and CDR2 is SVGAGI (reference sequence). V was trimmed by 5 bases and J by 5 bases, leaving 11 bases between them. This CDR3 is 13 amino acids long. CDR3 bases: TGTGCCAGCAGTCCCTCCCTGGGAGATACGCAGTATTTT. This encodes CASSPSLGDTQYF.

The chain uses TRBV5-1 and TRBJ2-5; D may be TRBD1 (6 bases). The CDR3 extends over 14 amino acids. V gave up 4 bases and J gave up 2 bases, with 12 bases separating them. From germline, CDR1 is SGHRS and CDR2 YFSETQ. The CDR3 nucleotides are TGCGCCAGCAGCCCACAGGGAACTCAAGAGACCCAGTACTTC. As protein: CASSPQGTQETQYF.

The chain joins TRBV11-2 to TRBJ1-3; maybe TRBD1 (5 bases). CDR3 length equals 16 residues. Between the trimmed V and J ends, which lost 1 base and 0 bases, there was a span of 10 bases. Germline V gene sequence: CDR1 SGHAT, CDR2 FQNNGV. CDR3 bases: TGTGCCAGCAGCTTAGCGGGACGGAACTCTGGAAACACCATATATTTT. It translates to CASSLAGRNSGNTIYF.

CDR3 loop: CASSLGGGRVSTQYF. Written as DNA, the CDR3 is TGTGCCAGCAGCTTAGGAGGCGGGAGGGTATCTACGCAGTATTTT. The rearrangement joins TRBV7-9 to TRBJ2-3; 9 positions match TRBD2. The CDR3 sequence is 15 residues long. Trimming cost V 1 base and J 8 bases; bases outside gene matches: 7. CDR1 is SEHNR and CDR2 is FQNEAQ in the germline V gene (reference sequence).

This clone appeared once. The chain has TRBV19 and TRBJ2-3, with TRBD1 matching 7 bases. Trimming at V came to 3 bases and at J to 4 bases, leaving 4 bases not matched to a gene. Germline V CDR1 and CDR2: LNHDA, SQIVND (reference sequence). CDR3 length: 14 amino acids. The DNA for the CDR3 is TGTGCCAGTAGTATCCAGGGGGTACCAGATACGCAGTATTTT. As protein: CASSIQGVPDTQYF.

This chain connects TRBV19 to TRBJ2-5; the match to TRBD2 covers 11 bases. The V gene end was trimmed by 3 bases and the J gene end by 4 bases; junction bases not matched to a gene: 4. The CDR3 is 15 residues long. CDR1 is LNHDA and CDR2 is SQIVND in the germline V gene (reference sequence). CDR3 DNA sequence: TGTGCCAGTAGTATCCTAGCGGGAGGTGGAGAGACCCAGTACTTC. It codes for CASSILAGGGETQYF.

This clone was seen at least ten times. The same CDR3 is also encoded by other DNA sequences in this sample. This chain connects TRBV4-2 to TRBJ1-2; perhaps TRBD1 as D (5 bases). V lost 4 bases to trimming and J lost 4 bases, with 22 bases between them. The CDR3 has 17 amino acids. Germline V gene lookup returns CDR1 LGHNA and CDR2 YNFKEQ. The CDR3 protein is CASSPGSGREYGYGYTF. CDR3 in DNA: TGTGCCAGCAGCCCAGGGTCGGGCAGGGAGTACGGCTATGGCTACACCTTC.

The chain employs TRBV29-1 and TRBJ2-1; 8 bases are shared with TRBD2. V gave up 6 bases and J gave up 4 bases; unmatched junction bases: 11. Per germline, CDR1 SQVTM and CDR2 ANQGSEA. There are 15 residues in the CDR3. The CDR3 protein is CSVDLPGLEYNEQFF. In DNA, the CDR3 is TGCAGCGTAGATCTCCCGGGACTAGAATACAATGAGCAGTTCTTC.

This sequence joins TRBV2 and TRBJ1-3; 9 bases are shared with TRBD1. This CDR3 region has 15 residues. Germline CDR1 reads SNHLY; CDR2 reads FYNNEI. V shed 6 bases and J 2 bases; nucleotides not matched to a gene: 5. The DNA of the CDR3 is TGTGCCAGCAGCGAACAGGGGGCAACTGGAAACACCATATATTTT. Translating gives CASSEQGATGNTIYF. The variable domain in full, with the rest retrieved from reference TRBV2 and TRBJ1-3, is EPEVTQTPSHQVTQMGQEVILRCVPISNHLYFYWYRQILGQKVEFLVSFYNNEISEKSEIFDDQFSVERPDGSNFTLKIRSTKLEDSAMYFCASSEQGATGNTIYFGEGSWLTVV.

This clone was picked up a small number of times. The rearrangement joins TRBV20-1 to TRBJ2-5; D remains ambiguous. Trimming removed 0 bases at V and 5 bases at J, with 4 bases between. There are 11 residues in the CDR3. Germline CDR1 reads DFQATT; CDR2 reads SNEGSKA (reference sequence). The chain's CDR3 is CSARDWETQYF. The CDR3 DNA is TGCAGTGCTAGAGATTGGGAGACCCAGTACTTC.

CDR3 residues: CAISESAGTGTIEQYF. The CDR3 nucleotides are TGTGCCATCAGTGAGTCGGCCGGGACCGGGACCATCGAGCAGTACTTC. The chain couples TRBV10-3 to TRBJ2-7; possibly TRBD1 or TRBD2 for D (5 bases each). Germline loops: CDR1 ENHRY, CDR2 SYGVKD. The CDR3 totals 16 residues. V lost 0 bases and J 6 bases, leaving 18 bases between the germline ends.

The genes are TRBV30 and TRBJ2-2, with D hard to call. CDR1 and CDR2 from the germline V gene are GTSNPN and SVGIG (reference sequence). The ends were cut back, 5 bases at V and 4 bases at J, with 14 bases in the middle. There are 14 residues in the CDR3. In nucleotides, the CDR3 is TGTGCCTGGTCGGTGGGTTCGAGCACCGGGGAGCTGTTTTTT. This sequence encodes CAWSVGSSTGELFF.